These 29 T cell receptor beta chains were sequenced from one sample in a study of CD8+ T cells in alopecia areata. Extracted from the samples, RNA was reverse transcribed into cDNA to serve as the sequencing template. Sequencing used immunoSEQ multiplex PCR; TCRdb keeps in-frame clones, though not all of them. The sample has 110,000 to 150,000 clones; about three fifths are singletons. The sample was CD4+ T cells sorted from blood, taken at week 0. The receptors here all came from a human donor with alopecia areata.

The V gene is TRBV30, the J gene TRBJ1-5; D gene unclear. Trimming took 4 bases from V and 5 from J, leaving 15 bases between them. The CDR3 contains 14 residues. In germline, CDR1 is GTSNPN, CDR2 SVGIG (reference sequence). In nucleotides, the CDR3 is TGTGCCTGGATGTGGCTTCTTGGGGATCAGCCCCAGCATTTT. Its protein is CAWMWLLGDQPQHF.

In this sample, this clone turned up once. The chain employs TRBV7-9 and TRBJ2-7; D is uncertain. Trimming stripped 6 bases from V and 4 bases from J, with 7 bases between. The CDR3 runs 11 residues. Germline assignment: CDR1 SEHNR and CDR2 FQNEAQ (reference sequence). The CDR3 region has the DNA TGTGCCAGCAGGCCTTTGTACGAGCAGTACTTC. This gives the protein CASRPLYEQYF.

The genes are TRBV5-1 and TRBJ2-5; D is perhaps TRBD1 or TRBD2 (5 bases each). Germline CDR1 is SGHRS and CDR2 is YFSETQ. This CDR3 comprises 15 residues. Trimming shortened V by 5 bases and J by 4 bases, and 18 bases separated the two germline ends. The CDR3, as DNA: TGCGCCAGCAGTATCCAGGGAGACGAGGGAGAGACCCAGTACTTC. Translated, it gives CASSIQGDEGETQYF.

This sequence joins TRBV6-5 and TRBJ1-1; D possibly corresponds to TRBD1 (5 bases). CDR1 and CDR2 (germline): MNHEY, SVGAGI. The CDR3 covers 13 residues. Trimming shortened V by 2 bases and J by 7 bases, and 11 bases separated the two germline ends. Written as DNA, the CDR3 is TGTGCCAGCAGTTACCAGGGTGGCAGTGAAGCTTTCTTT. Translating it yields CASSYQGGSEAFF.

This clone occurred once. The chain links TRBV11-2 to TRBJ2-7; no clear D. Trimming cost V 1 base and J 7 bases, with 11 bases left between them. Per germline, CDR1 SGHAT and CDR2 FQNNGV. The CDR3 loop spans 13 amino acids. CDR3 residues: CASSLVGVREQYF. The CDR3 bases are TGTGCCAGCAGCTTAGTTGGGGTTCGGGAGCAGTACTTC.

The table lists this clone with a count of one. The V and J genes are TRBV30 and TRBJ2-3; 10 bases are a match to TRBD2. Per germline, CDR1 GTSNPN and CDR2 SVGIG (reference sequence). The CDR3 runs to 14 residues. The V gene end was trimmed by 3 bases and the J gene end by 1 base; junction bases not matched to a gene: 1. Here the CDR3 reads CAWSTSGGTDTQYF. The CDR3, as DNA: TGTGCCTGGAGCACTAGCGGGGGCACAGATACGCAGTATTTT.

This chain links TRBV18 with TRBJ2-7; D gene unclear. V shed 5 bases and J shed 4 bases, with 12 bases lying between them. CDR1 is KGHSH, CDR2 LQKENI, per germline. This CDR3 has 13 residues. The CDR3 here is CASSSPNLYEQYF. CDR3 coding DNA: TGTGCCAGCTCATCCCCAAATCTATACGAGCAGTACTTC.

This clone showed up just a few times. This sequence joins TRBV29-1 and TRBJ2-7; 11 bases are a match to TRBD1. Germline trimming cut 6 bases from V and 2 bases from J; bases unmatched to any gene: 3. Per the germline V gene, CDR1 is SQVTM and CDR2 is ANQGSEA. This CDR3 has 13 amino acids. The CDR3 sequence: CSVKGQGAYEQYF. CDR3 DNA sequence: TGCAGCGTCAAGGGACAGGGGGCCTACGAGCAGTACTTC.

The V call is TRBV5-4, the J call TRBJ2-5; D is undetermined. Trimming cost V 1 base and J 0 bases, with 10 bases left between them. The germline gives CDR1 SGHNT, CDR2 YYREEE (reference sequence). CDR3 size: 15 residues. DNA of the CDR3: TGTGCCAGCAGCTTGAAAGGGCTAAACCAAGAGACCCAGTACTTC. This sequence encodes CASSLKGLNQETQYF.

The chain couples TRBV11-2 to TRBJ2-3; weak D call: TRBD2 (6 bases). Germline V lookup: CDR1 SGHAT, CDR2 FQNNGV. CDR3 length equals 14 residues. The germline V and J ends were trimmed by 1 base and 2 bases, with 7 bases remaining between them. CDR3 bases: TGTGCCAGCAGCTTAGTGGACTACACAGATACGCAGTATTTT. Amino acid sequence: CASSLVDYTDTQYF.

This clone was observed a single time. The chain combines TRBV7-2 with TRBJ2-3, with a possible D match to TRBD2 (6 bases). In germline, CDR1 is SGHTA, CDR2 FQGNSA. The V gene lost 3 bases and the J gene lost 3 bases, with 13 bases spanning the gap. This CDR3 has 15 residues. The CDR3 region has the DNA TGTGCCAGCAGCTTGGGGGGACCGGGAACAGATACGCAGTATTTT. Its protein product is CASSLGGPGTDTQYF.

The CDR3 protein is CASSTTGVVTEAFF. DNA for the CDR3: TGTGCCAGCAGTACGACAGGGGTTGTTACTGAAGCTTTCTTT. The chain combines TRBV6-5 with TRBJ1-1; TRBD1 matches at 8 bases. The CDR3 extends over 14 amino acids. After removal of 5 bases from V and 5 bases from J, the junction contained 7 bases not matched to a gene. The germline gives CDR1 MNHEY, CDR2 SVGAGI.

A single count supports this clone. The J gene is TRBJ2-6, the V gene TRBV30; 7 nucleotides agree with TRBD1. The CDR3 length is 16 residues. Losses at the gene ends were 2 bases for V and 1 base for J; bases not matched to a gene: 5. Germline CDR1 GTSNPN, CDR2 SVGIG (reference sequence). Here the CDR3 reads CAWSPDRSSGANVLTF. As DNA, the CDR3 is TGTGCCTGGAGTCCGGACAGGAGTTCTGGGGCCAACGTCCTGACTTTC. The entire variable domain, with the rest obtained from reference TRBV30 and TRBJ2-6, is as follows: SQTIHQWPATLVQPVGSPLSLECTVEGTSNPNLYWYRQAAGRGLQLLFYSVGIGQISSEVPQNLSASRPQDRQFILSSKKLLLSDSGFYLCAWSPDRSSGANVLTFGAGSRLTVL.

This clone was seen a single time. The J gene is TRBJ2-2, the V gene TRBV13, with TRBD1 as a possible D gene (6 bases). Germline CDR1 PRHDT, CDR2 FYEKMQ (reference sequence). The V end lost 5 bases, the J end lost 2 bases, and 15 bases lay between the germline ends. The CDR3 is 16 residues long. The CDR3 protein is CASSLQGPTNTGELFF. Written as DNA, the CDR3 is TGTGCCAGCAGCCTTCAGGGGCCAACAAACACCGGGGAGCTGTTTTTT.

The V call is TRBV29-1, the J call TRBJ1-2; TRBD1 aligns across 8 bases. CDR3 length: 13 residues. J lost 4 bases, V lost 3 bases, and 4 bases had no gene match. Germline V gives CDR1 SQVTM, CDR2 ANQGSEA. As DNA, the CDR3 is TGCAGCGTTGACCTGGACAGGGCCTATGGCTACACCTTC. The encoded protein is CSVDLDRAYGYTF.

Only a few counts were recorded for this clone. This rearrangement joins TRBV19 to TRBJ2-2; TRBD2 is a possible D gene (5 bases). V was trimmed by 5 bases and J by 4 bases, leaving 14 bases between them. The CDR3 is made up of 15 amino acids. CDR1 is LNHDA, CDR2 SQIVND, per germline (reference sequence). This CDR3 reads CASSGSRRGTGELFF. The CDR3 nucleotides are TGTGCCAGTAGTGGATCGAGACGGGGCACCGGGGAGCTGTTTTTT.

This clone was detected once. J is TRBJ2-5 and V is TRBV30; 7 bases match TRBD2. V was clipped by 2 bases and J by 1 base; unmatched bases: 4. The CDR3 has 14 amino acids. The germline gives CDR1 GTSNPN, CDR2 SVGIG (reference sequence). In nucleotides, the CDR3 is TGTGCCTGGAGTCGGGACTATCTCCAAGAGACCCAGTACTTC. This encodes CAWSRDYLQETQYF.

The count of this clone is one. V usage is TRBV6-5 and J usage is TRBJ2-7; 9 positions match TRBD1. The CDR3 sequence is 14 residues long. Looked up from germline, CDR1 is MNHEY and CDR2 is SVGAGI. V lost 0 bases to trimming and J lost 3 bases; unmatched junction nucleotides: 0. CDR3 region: CASSYSGQGYEQYF. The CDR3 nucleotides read TGTGCCAGCAGTTACTCGGGACAGGGCTACGAGCAGTACTTC.

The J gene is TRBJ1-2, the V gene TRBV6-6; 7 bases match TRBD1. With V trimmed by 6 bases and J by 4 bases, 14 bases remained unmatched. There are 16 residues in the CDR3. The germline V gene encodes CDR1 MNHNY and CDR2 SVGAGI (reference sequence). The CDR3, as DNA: TGTGCCAGCAGCGGACAGGTACCGCTGGAGGCCTATGGCTACACCTTC. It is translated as CASSGQVPLEAYGYTF.

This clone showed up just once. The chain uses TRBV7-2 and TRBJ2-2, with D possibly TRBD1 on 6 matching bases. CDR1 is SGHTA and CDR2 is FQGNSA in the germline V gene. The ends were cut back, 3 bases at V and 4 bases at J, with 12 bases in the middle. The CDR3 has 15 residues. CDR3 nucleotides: TGTGCCAGCAGCTTGGGGGACACCGCCACCGGGGAGCTGTTTTTT. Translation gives CASSLGDTATGELFF.

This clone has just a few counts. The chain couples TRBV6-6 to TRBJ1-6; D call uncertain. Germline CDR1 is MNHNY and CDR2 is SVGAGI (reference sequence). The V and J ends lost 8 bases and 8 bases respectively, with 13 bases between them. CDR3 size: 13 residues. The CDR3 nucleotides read TGTGCCAGCGCTCAGTATATTGATTCACCCCTCCACTTT. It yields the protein CASAQYIDSPLHF.

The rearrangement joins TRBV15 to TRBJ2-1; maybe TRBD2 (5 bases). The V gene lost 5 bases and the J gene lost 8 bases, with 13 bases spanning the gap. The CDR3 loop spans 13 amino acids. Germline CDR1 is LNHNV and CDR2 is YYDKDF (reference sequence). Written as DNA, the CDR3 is TGTGCCACCAGCTCCCGCCCCGGGGATGAGCAGTTCTTC. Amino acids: CATSSRPGDEQFF.

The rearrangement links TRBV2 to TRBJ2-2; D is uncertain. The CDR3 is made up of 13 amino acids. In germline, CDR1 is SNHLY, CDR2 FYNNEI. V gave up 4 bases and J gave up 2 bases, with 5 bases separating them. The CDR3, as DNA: TGTGCCAGCAGTGTGGACAACACCGGGGAGCTGTTTTTT. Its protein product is CASSVDNTGELFF. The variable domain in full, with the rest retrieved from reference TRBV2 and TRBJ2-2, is EPEVTQTPSHQVTQMGQEVILRCVPISNHLYFYWYRQILGQKVEFLVSFYNNEISEKSEIFDDQFSVERPDGSNFTLKIRSTKLEDSAMYFCASSVDNTGELFFGEGSRLTVL.

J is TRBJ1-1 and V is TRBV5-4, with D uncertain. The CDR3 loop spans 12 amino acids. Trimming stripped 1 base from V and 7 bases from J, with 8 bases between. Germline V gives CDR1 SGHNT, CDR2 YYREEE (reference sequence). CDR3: CASSLMADEAFF. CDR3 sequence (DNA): TGTGCCAGCAGCTTGATGGCAGATGAAGCTTTCTTT.

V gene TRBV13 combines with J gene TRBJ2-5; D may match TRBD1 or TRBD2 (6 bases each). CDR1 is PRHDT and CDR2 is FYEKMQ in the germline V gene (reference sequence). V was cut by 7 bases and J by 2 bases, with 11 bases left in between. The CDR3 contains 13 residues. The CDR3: CASMGGMQETQYF. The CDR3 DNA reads TGTGCCAGCATGGGGGGCATGCAAGAGACCCAGTACTTC. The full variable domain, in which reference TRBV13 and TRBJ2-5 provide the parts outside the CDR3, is AAGVIQSPRHLIKEKRETATLKCYPIPRHDTVYWYQQGPGQDPQFLISFYEKMQSDKGSIPDRFSAQQFSDYHSELNMSSLELGDSALYFCASMGGMQETQYFGPGTRLLVL.

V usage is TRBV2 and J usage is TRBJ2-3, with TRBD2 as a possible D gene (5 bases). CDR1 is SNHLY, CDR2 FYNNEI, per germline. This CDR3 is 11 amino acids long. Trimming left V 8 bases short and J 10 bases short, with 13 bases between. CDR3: CASRTFDSQYF. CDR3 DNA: TGTGCCAGCCGGACTTTCGACTCGCAGTATTTT.

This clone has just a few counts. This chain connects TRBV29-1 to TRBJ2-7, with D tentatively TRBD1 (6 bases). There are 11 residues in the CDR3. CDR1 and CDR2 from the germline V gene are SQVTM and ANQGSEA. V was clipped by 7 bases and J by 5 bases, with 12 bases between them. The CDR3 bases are TGCAGCGCCAGGGGATACCACGAGCAGTACTTC. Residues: CSARGYHEQYF.

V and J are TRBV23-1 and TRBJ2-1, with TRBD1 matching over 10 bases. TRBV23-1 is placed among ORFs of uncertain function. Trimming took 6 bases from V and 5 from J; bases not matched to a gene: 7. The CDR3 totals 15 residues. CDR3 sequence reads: CASSPGTGENNEQFF. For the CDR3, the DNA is TGCGCCAGCAGCCCCGGGACAGGGGAGAACAATGAGCAGTTCTTC.

CDR3 region: CASSLVSGGTDTQYF. The CDR3 DNA sequence: TGTGCCAGCAGCTTAGTTAGCGGGGGTACAGATACGCAGTATTTT. V and J are TRBV7-6 and TRBJ2-3; 9 bases align to TRBD2. J lost 3 bases, V lost 1 base, and 2 bases had no gene match. The CDR3 sequence is 15 residues long. Germline CDR1 and CDR2: SGHVS and FNYEAQ.